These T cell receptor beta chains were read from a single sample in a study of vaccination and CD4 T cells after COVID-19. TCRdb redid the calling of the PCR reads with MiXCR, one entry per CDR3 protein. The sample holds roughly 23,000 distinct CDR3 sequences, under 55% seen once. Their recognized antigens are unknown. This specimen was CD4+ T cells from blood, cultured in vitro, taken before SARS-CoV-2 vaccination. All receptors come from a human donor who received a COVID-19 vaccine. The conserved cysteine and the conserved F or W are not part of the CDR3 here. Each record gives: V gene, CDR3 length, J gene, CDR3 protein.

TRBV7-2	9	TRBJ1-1	ASSQRREAF
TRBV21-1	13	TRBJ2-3	ASSKEIVVTDTQY
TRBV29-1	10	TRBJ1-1	SGGGMDTEAF
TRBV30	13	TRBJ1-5	AWSSLDRGTQPQH
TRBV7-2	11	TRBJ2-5	ASSPRGRETQY
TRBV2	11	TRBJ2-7	ASRSGPTYEQY
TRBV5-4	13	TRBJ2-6	ASSLAASGANVLT
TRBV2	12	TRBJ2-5	ASSDARALETQY
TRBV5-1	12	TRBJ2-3	ASSLVAGTDTQY
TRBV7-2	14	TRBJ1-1	ASSPQPGRMNTEAF
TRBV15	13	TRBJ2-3	ATSSKGAGGLTQY
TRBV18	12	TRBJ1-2	ASSLEGGNYGYT
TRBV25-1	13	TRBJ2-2	ASSDRAGSQGELF
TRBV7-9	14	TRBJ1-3	ASSLLTSAGGNTIY
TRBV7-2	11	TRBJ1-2	ASKQGSHYGYT
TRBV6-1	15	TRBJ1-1	ASSLIMTGPMNTEAF
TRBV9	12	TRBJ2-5	ASSVGGEQETQY
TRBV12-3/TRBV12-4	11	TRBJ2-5	ASSSGVQETQY
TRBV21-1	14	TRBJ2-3	ASSNRTSGHTDTQY
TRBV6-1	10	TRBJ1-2	ASTETGLGYT
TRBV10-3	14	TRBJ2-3	AISPQGGLGTDTQY
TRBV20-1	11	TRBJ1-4	SAPGQTNEKLF
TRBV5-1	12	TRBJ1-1	ASSFGGGGTEAF
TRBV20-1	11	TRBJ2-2	SADPGLAGELF
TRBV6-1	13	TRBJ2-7	ASSEGGGPPPEQY
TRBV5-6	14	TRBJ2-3	ASSPGTSGGWDTQY
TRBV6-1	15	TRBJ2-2	ASSSDGLPRATGELF
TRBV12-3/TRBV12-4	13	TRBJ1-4	ASRRQGGANEKLF
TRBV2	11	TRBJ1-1	ASGTGRNTEAF
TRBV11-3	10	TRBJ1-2	ASEDRGRGYT
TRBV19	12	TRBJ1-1	ASSTTSGGTEAF
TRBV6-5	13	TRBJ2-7	ASSSPRRGFLEQY
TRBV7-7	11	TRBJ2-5	ASSSGQEETQY
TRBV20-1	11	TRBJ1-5	SASRNSNQPQH
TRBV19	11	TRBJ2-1	ASTNVADEGQF
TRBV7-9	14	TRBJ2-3	ASSLETGGLTDTQY
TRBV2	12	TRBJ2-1	ASTGGGVYNEQF
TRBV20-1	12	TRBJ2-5	SAHRRGRGGTQY
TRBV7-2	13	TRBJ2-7	ASSAWTGPGNEQY
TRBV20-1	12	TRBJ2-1	SAIKTGRWNEQF
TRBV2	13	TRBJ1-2	ASSDSGTATWGYT
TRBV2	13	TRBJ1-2	ASSRDRVANYGYT
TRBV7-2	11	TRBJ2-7	ASSSRRGSEQY
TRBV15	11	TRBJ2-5	ATSRDRAETQY
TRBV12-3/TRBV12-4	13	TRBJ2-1	ASSTTSGAYNEQF
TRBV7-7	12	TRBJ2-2	ASSLTPETGELF
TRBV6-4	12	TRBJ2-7	ANGLDRAIYEQY
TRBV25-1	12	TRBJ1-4	ASGEYGGGEKLF
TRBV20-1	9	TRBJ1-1	SARGDTEAF
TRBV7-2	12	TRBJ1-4	ASKSGQSNEKLF
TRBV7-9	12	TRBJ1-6	ASSLAAGNSPLH
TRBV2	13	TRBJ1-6	ASSGWQGNNSPLH
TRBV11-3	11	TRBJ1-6	ASSLDSNSPLH
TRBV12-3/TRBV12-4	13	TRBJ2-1	ASSFGRGGRNEQF
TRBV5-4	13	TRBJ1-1	ASSVPTQAFTEAF
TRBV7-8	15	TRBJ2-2	ASSLGVRADYTGELF
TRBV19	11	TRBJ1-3	ASSIISGNTIY